This entry lists 17 T cell receptor beta chains sequenced from one sample in a study of blood T cell repertoires in COVID-19. The assay was immunoSEQ multiplex PCR, and TCRdb's table has in-frame clones only and misses some. This sample has just over 350,000 clones; around 88% occur once, and the top ten carry roughly 7.1%. Sequencing input: peripheral blood. Receptor source: a woman aged 55-69 years with COVID-19, enrolled during active disease.

The chain couples TRBV20-1 to TRBJ1-2; TRBD1 matches at 9 bases. This CDR3 has 14 residues. With 3 bases clipped from V and 7 bases from J, the junction kept 9 bases outside the gene matches. Germline CDR1 DFQATT, CDR2 SNEGSKA (reference sequence). DNA of the CDR3: TGCAGTGCTAGTTCCGGGACAGGGTTCCGTGGCTACACCTTC. Protein sequence: CSASSGTGFRGYTF.

The chain links TRBV7-8 to TRBJ1-4; possible D gene TRBD1, 6 bases. Germline loops: CDR1 SGHVS, CDR2 FQNEAQ. Trimming pared 4 bases from V and 3 bases from J, leaving 15 bases between. This CDR3 comprises 16 residues. The CDR3 DNA reads as TGTGCCAGCAGCTATATCCTCGGACAGTCTAATGAAAAACTGTTTTTT. Translating gives CASSYILGQSNEKLFF.

There are a few counts of this clone. The chain combines TRBV5-4 with TRBJ1-2; TRBD1 matches 8 bases. After removal of 1 base from V and 8 bases from J, the junction contained 10 bases not matched to a gene. Germline-derived CDR1 and CDR2 are SGHNT and YYREEE (reference sequence). The CDR3 sequence is 15 residues long. The CDR3 nucleotides are TGTGCCAGCAGCTTGCAGGGATCAGGGGGCCGGGGCTACACCTTC. This codes for CASSLQGSGGRGYTF.

The chain employs TRBV24-1 and TRBJ2-1, with 13 positions matching TRBD2. Germline values: CDR1 KGHDR, CDR2 SFDVKD. The V segment lost 5 bases and the J segment 8 bases; nucleotides outside the gene matches: 11. The CDR3 covers 17 residues. The CDR3: CATSGKGTSGVLYEQFF. DNA of the CDR3: TGTGCCACCAGTGGCAAGGGGACTAGCGGGGTACTATATGAGCAGTTCTTC.

The genes are TRBV7-6 and TRBJ1-2, with TRBD1 identical over 7 bases. CDR3 length: 15 amino acids. With 5 bases clipped from V and 4 bases from J, the junction kept 10 bases outside the gene matches. Germline V lookup: CDR1 SGHVS, CDR2 FNYEAQ. The DNA for the CDR3 is TGTGCCAGCAGCCCGAGTCAGACAGGGTTCTATGGCTACACCTTC. This encodes CASSPSQTGFYGYTF.

V is TRBV15 and J is TRBJ1-1; D uncertain. The V and J ends lost 4 bases and 2 bases respectively, with 8 bases between them. The length of the CDR3 is 13 residues. Per germline, CDR1 LNHNV and CDR2 YYDKDF (reference sequence). CDR3 coding DNA: TGTGCCACCAGCATCCTCTTAAACACTGAAGCTTTCTTT. Its protein product is CATSILLNTEAFF.

This chain joins TRBV19 and TRBJ1-2; 7 positions agree with TRBD1. Germline values: CDR1 LNHDA, CDR2 SQIVND (reference sequence). Losses at the gene ends were 7 bases for V and 1 base for J; bases not matched to a gene: 15. There are 17 residues in the CDR3. The CDR3 loop reads CASIRTGSSLSNYGYTF. The CDR3 nucleotides read TGTGCCAGTATTCGGACAGGCTCAAGTCTCAGTAACTATGGCTACACCTTC.

The genes are TRBV6-5 and TRBJ2-1, with D perhaps TRBD1 (6 bases). V was cut by 5 bases and J by 2 bases, with 10 bases left in between. The CDR3 extends over 14 amino acids. Per the germline V gene, CDR1 is MNHEY and CDR2 is SVGAGI. For the CDR3, the DNA is TGTGCCAGCAGTCGGGACACCCCCTACAATGAGCAGTTCTTC. It is translated as CASSRDTPYNEQFF.

Only a few counts were recorded for this clone. V and J are TRBV7-8 and TRBJ2-1, with D maybe TRBD1 (8 bases). V was shortened by 4 bases and J by 0 bases, with 22 bases between the two germline ends. Germline-derived CDR1 and CDR2 are SGHVS and FQNEAQ. The CDR3 has 19 residues. The chain's CDR3 is CASSSQGGLAGASYNEQFF. CDR3 bases: TGTGCCAGCAGCTCACAGGGGGGATTGGCGGGGGCCTCCTACAATGAGCAGTTCTTC.

The chain links TRBV9 to TRBJ2-1; 9 positions match TRBD1. Looked up from germline, CDR1 is SGDLS and CDR2 is YYNGEE. CDR3 length: 16 amino acids. Unmatched junction bases numbered 8, after V lost 3 bases and J lost 4 bases. DNA of the CDR3: TGTGCCAGCAGCGACAGCCGGGACAGGGATTACAATGAGCAGTTCTTC. Translated: CASSDSRDRDYNEQFF. Drawing the rest from reference TRBV9 and TRBJ2-1, the complete variable domain is DSGVTQTPKHLITATGQRVTLRCSPRSGDLSVYWYQQSLDQGLQFLIQYYNGEERAKGNILERFSAQQFPDLHSELNLSSLELGDSALYFCASSDSRDRDYNEQFFGPGTRLTVL.

The V call is TRBV10-3, the J call TRBJ1-6; 10 nucleotides agree with TRBD1. Per germline, CDR1 ENHRY and CDR2 SYGVKD. The CDR3 is 14 amino acids. V dropped 7 bases and J dropped 7; count of bases not matched to a gene: 4. The DNA for the CDR3 is TGTGCCATCACCCCGGGACAGGGGAATTCACCCCTCCACTTT. It is translated as CAITPGQGNSPLHF.

V is TRBV4-1 and J is TRBJ1-6; 7 bases line up with TRBD1. The CDR3 has 12 amino acids. The germline CDR1 and CDR2 sequences are MGHRA and YSYEKL. After removal of 4 bases from V and 10 bases from J, the junction contained 1 base not matched to a gene. The CDR3, as DNA: TGCGCCAGCAGCCTGGGACAGTCACCCCTCCACTTT. Encoded protein: CASSLGQSPLHF.

Remarks on this clone: A much more abundant neighbour one base away suggests this may be a read error. The genes are TRBV3-1 (or the pseudogene TRBV3-2) and TRBJ1-1; 8 nucleotides match TRBD1. The CDR3 runs 13 residues. Germline assignment: CDR1 LGHDT and CDR2 YNNKEL (reference sequence). With V trimmed by 6 bases and J by 1 base, 1 base remained unmatched. CDR3: CASRGQENTEAFF. The CDR3 region has the DNA TGTGCCAGCAGGGGACAGGAGAACACTGAAGCTTTCTTT.

The V and J genes are TRBV9 and TRBJ2-7, with TRBD1 as a possible D gene (5 bases). This CDR3 has 16 residues. The V gene lost 0 bases and the J gene lost 2 bases, with 15 bases spanning the gap. Germline CDR1 and CDR2: SGDLS and YYNGEE. As DNA, the CDR3 is TGTGCCAGCAGCGTAGCGTCAGGGTCCCAACCCTACGAGCAGTACTTC. This sequence encodes CASSVASGSQPYEQYF. The full variable domain, completed using reference TRBV9 and TRBJ2-7, is DSGVTQTPKHLITATGQRVTLRCSPRSGDLSVYWYQQSLDQGLQFLIQYYNGEERAKGNILERFSAQQFPDLHSELNLSSLELGDSALYFCASSVASGSQPYEQYFGPGTRLTVT.

V is TRBV30 and J is TRBJ1-5; 8 positions agree with TRBD1. The germline CDR1 and CDR2 sequences are GTSNPN and SVGIG (reference sequence). This CDR3 contains 13 residues. With 4 bases clipped from V and 7 bases from J, the junction kept 6 bases outside the gene matches. The CDR3: CAWNRGSGQPQHF. The DNA for the CDR3 is TGTGCCTGGAACAGGGGGTCCGGGCAGCCCCAGCATTTT.

This clone came up a few times. V is TRBV7-3 and J is TRBJ1-1; D uncertain. The V and J ends lost 4 bases and 10 bases respectively, with 16 bases between them. Per germline, CDR1 SGHTA and CDR2 FQGTGA. The CDR3 is 13 amino acids. This chain's CDR3 is CASSSSGETPAFF. In nucleotides, the CDR3 is TGTGCCAGCAGCTCCTCGGGAGAAACCCCAGCTTTCTTT.

The J gene is TRBJ2-2, the V gene TRBV7-2; 8 bases agree with TRBD2. V gave up 6 bases and J gave up 7 bases; unmatched junction bases: 10. The germline V gene has CDR1 SGHTA and CDR2 FQGNSA. The CDR3 has 15 residues. CDR3 protein: CASSPRGGRNGELFF. Here the CDR3 DNA reads TGTGCCAGCAGTCCCCGGGGGGGGCGGAACGGGGAGCTGTTTTTT.